Detailed here is one T cell receptor beta chain. Its antigen is as yet unknown. This entry comes from a study of T cells in tuberculosis. Germline V CDR1 and CDR2: SGHAT, FQNNGV. The CDR3 totals 15 residues. J was trimmed by 3 bases and V by 3 bases; bases with no gene match: 5. Repertoires were generated with immunoSEQ multiplex PCR, while TCRdb's copy carries only in-frame clones and drops some. Here the sample spans 20,000 to 25,000 clones, roughly nine tenths being singletons. Adolescents were screened for latent TB by skin test and IGRA. General study results and limits: Active tuberculosis patients had shorter CDR3-alpha; the beta difference was nonsignificant.

The material sequenced was PBMCs. The V gene is TRBV11-2, the J gene TRBJ1-5; 7 positions agree with TRBD1. The receptor was isolated from a donor aged 10-29 years with latent tuberculosis or without tuberculosis infection. Some clones in this sample may be carry-over from other donors' samples. DNA for the CDR3: TGTGCCAGCAGCTTGGGGGGACAGATCAATCAGCCCCAGCATTTT. As protein: CASSLGGQINQPQHF.